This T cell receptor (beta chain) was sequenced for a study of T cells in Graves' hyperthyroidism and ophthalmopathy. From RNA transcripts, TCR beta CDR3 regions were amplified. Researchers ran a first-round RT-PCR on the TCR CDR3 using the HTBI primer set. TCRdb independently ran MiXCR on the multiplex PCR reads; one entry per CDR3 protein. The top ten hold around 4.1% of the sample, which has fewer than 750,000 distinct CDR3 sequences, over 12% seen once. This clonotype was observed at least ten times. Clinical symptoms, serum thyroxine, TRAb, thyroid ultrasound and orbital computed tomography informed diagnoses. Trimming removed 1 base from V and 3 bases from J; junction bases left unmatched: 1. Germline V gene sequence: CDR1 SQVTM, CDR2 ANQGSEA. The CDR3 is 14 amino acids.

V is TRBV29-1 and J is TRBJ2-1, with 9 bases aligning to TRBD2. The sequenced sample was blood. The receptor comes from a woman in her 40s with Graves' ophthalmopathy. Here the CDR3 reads CSVEGTSVYNEQFF. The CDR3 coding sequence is TGCAGCGTTGAAGGGACTAGCGTCTACAATGAGCAGTTCTTC.